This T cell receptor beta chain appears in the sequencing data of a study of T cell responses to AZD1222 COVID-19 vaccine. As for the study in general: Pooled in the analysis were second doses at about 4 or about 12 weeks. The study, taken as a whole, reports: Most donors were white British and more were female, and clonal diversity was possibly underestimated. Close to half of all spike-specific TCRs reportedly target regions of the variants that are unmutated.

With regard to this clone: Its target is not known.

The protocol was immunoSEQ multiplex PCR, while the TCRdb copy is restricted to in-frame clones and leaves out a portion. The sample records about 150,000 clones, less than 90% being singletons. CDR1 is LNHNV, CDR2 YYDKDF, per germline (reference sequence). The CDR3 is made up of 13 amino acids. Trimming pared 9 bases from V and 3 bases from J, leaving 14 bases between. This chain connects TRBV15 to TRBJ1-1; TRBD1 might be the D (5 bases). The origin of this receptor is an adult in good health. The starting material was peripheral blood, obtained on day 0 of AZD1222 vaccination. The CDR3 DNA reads TGTGCCACGTTGCAGGGCAACTACACTGAAGCTTTCTTT. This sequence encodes CATLQGNYTEAFF.